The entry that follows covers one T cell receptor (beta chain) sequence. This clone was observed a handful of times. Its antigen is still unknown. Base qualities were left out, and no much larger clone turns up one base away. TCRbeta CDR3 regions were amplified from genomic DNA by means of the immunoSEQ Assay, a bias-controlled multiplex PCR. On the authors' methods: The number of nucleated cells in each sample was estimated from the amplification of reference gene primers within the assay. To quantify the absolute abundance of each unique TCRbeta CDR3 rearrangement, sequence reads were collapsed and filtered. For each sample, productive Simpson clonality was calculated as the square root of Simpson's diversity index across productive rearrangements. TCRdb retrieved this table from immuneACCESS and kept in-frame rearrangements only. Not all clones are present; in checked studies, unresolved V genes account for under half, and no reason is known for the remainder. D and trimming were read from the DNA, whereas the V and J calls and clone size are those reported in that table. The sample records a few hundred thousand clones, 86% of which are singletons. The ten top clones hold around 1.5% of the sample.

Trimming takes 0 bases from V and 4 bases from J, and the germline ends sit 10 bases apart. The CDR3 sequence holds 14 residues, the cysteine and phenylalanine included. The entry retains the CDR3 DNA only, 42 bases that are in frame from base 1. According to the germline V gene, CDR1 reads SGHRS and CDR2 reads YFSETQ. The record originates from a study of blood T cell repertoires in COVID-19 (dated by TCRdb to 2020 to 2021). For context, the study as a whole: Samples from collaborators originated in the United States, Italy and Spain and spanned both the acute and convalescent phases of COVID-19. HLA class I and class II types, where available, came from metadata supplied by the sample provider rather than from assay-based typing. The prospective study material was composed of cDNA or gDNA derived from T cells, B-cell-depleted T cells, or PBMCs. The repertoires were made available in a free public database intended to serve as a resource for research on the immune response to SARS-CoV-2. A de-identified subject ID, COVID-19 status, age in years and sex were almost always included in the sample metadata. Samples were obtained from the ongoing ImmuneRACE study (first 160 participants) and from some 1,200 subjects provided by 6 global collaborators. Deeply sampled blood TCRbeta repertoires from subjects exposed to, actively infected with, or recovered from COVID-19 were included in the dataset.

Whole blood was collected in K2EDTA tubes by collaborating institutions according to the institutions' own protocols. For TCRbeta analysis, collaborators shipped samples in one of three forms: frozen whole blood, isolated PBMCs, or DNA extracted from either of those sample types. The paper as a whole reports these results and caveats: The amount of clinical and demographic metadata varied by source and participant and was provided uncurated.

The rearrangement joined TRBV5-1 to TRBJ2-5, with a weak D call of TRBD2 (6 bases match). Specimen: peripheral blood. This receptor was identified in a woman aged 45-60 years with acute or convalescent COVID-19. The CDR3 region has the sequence CASSLDEGGETQYF. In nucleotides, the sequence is TGCGCCAGCAGCTTGGATGAGGGAGGAGAGACCCAGTACTTC.